This section outlines one T cell receptor (beta chain) sequence together with its context. Its target is not known. Both 60 Vbeta primers and 13 Jbeta primers went into the PCR. TCRdb's copy holds only in-frame clones and misses some; the assay was immunoSEQ multiplex PCR. The sample has about 100,000 clones, about 75% seen once; the top ten hold 6.5% to 9%. This sample was taken from a study of cytomegalovirus exposure and HLA in healthy donors. General study points: Rare sequences made up most TCRs, while some public TCRs were found in many donors. Confirmation was obtained in vitro that three CMV-associated chains are specific for CMV antigens.

Donors sampled were nominally healthy, though unrecorded immune exposures were likely. This CDR3 contains 14 residues. Germline CDR1 MGHRA, CDR2 YSYEKL. The germline V and J ends were trimmed by 1 base and 4 bases, with 11 bases remaining between them. This receptor was taken from a man between 40 and 49 years old in good health and CMV-seropositive. The chain is built from TRBV4-1 and TRBJ2-7; perhaps TRBD1 as D (6 bases). Material for sequencing was PBMCs. CDR3 in DNA: TGCGCCAGCAGCCAAGGGGGGCGCGGATACGAGCAGTACTTC. It translates to CASSQGGRGYEQYF.